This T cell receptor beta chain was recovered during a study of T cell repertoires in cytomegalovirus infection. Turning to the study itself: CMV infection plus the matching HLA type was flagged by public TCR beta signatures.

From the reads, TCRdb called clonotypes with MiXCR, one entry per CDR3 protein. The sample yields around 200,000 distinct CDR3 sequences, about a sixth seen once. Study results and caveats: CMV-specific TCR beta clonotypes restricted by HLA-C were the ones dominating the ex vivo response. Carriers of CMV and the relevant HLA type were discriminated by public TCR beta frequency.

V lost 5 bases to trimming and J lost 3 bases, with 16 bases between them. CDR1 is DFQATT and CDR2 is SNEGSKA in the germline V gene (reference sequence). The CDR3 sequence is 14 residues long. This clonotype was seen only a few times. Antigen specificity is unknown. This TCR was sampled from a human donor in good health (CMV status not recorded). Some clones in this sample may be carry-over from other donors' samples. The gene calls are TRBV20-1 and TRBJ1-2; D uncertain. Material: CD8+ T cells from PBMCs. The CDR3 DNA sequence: TGCAGTGCTGTGTCCGTCGGGCGTGACTATGGCTACACCTTC. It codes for CSAVSVGRDYGYTF.